This TCR beta chain was documented in a study of blood T cell repertoires in COVID-19. Looking at the study overall: Samples came from the United States, Italy and Spain, spanning acute and convalescent COVID-19. PBMCs, B-cell-depleted T cells, or T cells were the source of the cDNA or gDNA that made up the material.

This CDR3 has 16 residues. V was pared by 5 bases and J by 0 bases, with 11 bases between. The germline V gene encodes CDR1 MNHEY and CDR2 SMNVEV (reference sequence). Two negative PCRs, clearance, or symptom resolution characterized the recovered Cohort 3 donors. Here immunoSEQ multiplex PCR was the method, and the copy in TCRdb shows in-frame clones only, minus some. The sample holds fewer than 200,000 clones, 84% seen once. The TCR originated in a man aged 50-59 years who had recovered from COVID-19. Material for sequencing was PBMCs or T cells enriched from blood (not recorded which). This chain joins TRBV27 and TRBJ1-6; D uncertain. CDR3 DNA: TGTGCCAGCAGTCCATTCAAGAGCTCCTATAATTCACCCCTCCACTTT. Protein product: CASSPFKSSYNSPLHF.